Below, 28 T cell receptor beta chains from the same sample are listed, as sequenced in a study of T-cell memory formation after mild COVID-19. Each CDR3 protein gets one entry after TCRdb re-called the 5' RACE reads with MiXCR. The sample has about 270,000 distinct CDR3 sequences; about 20% are singletons. Sequenced material: PBMCs or a T cell subset sorted from them (not recorded which). These receptors came from a young man who had mild COVID-19 (a few samples of this study predate the infection). Cell type and time point are not known.

Only a few counts were recorded for this clonotype. The chain joins TRBV6-5 to TRBJ1-1; the D gene is possibly TRBD1 (6 bases). Germline V lookup: CDR1 MNHEY, CDR2 SVGAGI. CDR3 length equals 12 residues. Trimming took 7 bases from V and 4 from J, leaving 10 bases between them. CDR3 sequence (DNA): TGTGCCAGCAATCAGGGGACCACTGAAGCTTTCTTT. It specifies CASNQGTTEAFF.

The DNA for the CDR3 is TGTGCCAGCTCTCGGGACTATAACTCAGATACGCAGTATTTT. Translated: CASSRDYNSDTQYF. The chain uses TRBV7-3 and TRBJ2-3; 7 bases are shared with TRBD2. This CDR3 comprises 14 residues. The germline CDR1 and CDR2 sequences are SGHTA and FQGTGA. The V and J ends lost 8 bases and 4 bases, in that order; junction bases with no gene match: 9.

This clonotype was seen only a few times. The rearrangement uses TRBV6-6 and TRBJ2-5, with D perhaps TRBD1 or TRBD2 (7 bases each). This CDR3 is 14 amino acids long. V shed 6 bases and J shed 5 bases, with 16 bases lying between them. Germline V gives CDR1 MNHNY, CDR2 SVGAGI (reference sequence). CDR3 sequence: CASRLQGREETQYF. The CDR3, as DNA: TGTGCCAGCAGGCTACAGGGGCGGGAGGAGACCCAGTACTTC.

The chain employs TRBV20-1 and TRBJ2-5; no definite D call. The V and J ends lost 5 bases and 4 bases respectively, with 14 bases between them. In germline, CDR1 is DFQATT, CDR2 SNEGSKA (reference sequence). CDR3 size: 13 residues. The CDR3 region is CSAPGQNGETQYF. CDR3 coding DNA: TGCAGTGCTCCGGGCCAAAACGGAGAGACCCAGTACTTC.

There are a few counts of this clonotype. The chain couples TRBV7-6 to TRBJ2-1; D gene uncertain. CDR1 is SGHVS and CDR2 is FNYEAQ in the germline V gene. The V end was cut by 5 bases, the J end by 4 bases, with 12 bases between. This CDR3 comprises 14 residues. The CDR3, as DNA: TGTGCCAGCAGCCCTACTTTGGGGTACAATGAGCAGTTCTTC. The encoded protein is CASSPTLGYNEQFF.

The table lists this clonotype with a few counts. This chain links TRBV4-3 with TRBJ2-2; possible D gene TRBD1, 5 bases. Germline V gene lookup returns CDR1 LGHNA and CDR2 YSLEER. This CDR3 is built from 16 residues. The ends were cut back, 0 bases at V and 4 bases at J, with 12 bases in the middle. CDR3 nucleotides: TGCGCCAGCAGCCAAGAGGCCAGGGTTATCACCGGGGAGCTGTTTTTT. Translated, it gives CASSQEARVITGELFF.

The chain couples TRBV5-1 to TRBJ2-7; possibly TRBD2 for D (6 bases). The CDR3 has 15 amino acids. V was trimmed by 3 bases and J by 5 bases, leaving 18 bases between them. CDR1 and CDR2 (germline): SGHRS, YFSETQ. The DNA of the CDR3 is TGCGCCAGCAGCTCCTGGGGACTGTCACCGAACGAGCAGTACTTC. Amino acid sequence: CASSSWGLSPNEQYF. The full variable domain, completed using reference TRBV5-1 and TRBJ2-7, is KAGVTQTPRYLIKTRGQQVTLSCSPISGHRSVSWYQQTPGQGLQFLFEYFSETQRNKGNFPGRFSGRQFSNSRSEMNVSTLELGDSALYLCASSSWGLSPNEQYFGPGTRLTVT.

The rearrangement uses TRBV11-2 and TRBJ2-5; 15 nucleotides line up with TRBD2. The germline V gene has CDR1 SGHAT and CDR2 FQNNGV. V was clipped by 5 bases and J by 3 bases; unmatched bases: 4. The CDR3 is 16 amino acids. The CDR3 nucleotides are TGTGCCAGCAGCCTACGGACTAGCGGGGGGGAAGAGACCCAGTACTTC. It is translated as CASSLRTSGGEETQYF.

V usage is TRBV11-2 and J usage is TRBJ2-3, with 7 bases that match TRBD2. This CDR3 comprises 12 residues. With V trimmed by 4 bases and J by 6 bases, 1 base remained unmatched. Germline-derived CDR1 and CDR2 are SGHAT and FQNNGV. This chain's CDR3 is CASSWEGDTQYF. The CDR3 DNA is TGTGCCAGCAGCTGGGAGGGGGATACGCAGTATTTT.

In this sample, this clonotype turned up a few times. The chain has TRBV13 and TRBJ2-7; D possibly corresponds to TRBD2 (6 bases). The germline CDR1 and CDR2 sequences are PRHDT and FYEKMQ (reference sequence). CDR3 length: 14 amino acids. V gave up 6 bases and J gave up 3 bases, with 15 bases separating them. This chain's CDR3 is CASRAGGRSYEQYV. Here the CDR3 DNA reads TGTGCCAGCAGAGCCGGGGGACGGAGCTACGAGCAGTACGTC.

This clonotype was detected a few times. The gene calls are TRBV7-9 and TRBJ1-2, with a tentative D call TRBD1 (5 bases). CDR1 and CDR2 from the germline V gene are SEHNR and FQNEAQ (reference sequence). Between the trimmed V and J ends, which lost 6 bases and 0 bases, there was a span of 11 bases. CDR3 size: 14 residues. This chain's CDR3 is CASSDLTANYGYTF. CDR3 DNA sequence: TGTGCCAGCAGTGACTTGACAGCTAACTATGGCTACACCTTC.

The V and J genes are TRBV9 and TRBJ2-2; TRBD1 might be the D (6 bases). Trimming removed 2 bases at V and 2 bases at J, with 10 bases between. Germline assignment: CDR1 SGDLS and CDR2 YYNGEE. This CDR3 contains 15 residues. CDR3 amino acids: CASSVRTDNTGELFF. CDR3 nucleotides: TGTGCCAGCAGCGTGCGGACAGACAACACCGGGGAGCTGTTTTTT.

This clonotype was picked up a small number of times. The J gene is TRBJ2-3, the V gene TRBV2, with a possible D match to TRBD2 (5 bases). Trimming cost V 4 bases and J 8 bases, with 16 bases left between them. Germline V gene data show CDR1 as SNHLY and CDR2 as FYNNEI. The CDR3 has 14 residues. The CDR3 loop is CASSVDWSMGTQYF. For the CDR3, the DNA is TGTGCCAGCAGTGTGGACTGGTCCATGGGTACGCAGTATTTT.

This clonotype was seen more than once but under ten times. The chain joins TRBV20-1 to TRBJ2-2, with D possibly being TRBD1 (6 bases). This CDR3 has 14 amino acids. V gave up 3 bases and J gave up 1 base, with 9 bases separating them. Germline CDR1 is DFQATT and CDR2 is SNEGSKA (reference sequence). CDR3 DNA sequence: TGCAGTGCTAGCCAGGGGAAGAACACCGGGGAGCTGTTTTTT. The encoded protein is CSASQGKNTGELFF.

This clonotype was detected ten times or more. As DNA, the CDR3 is TGCGCCAGCAGCCAAGATATCGGGGGGTACACTGAAGCTTTCTTT. It translates to CASSQDIGGYTEAFF. The rearrangement joins TRBV4-1 to TRBJ1-1; maybe TRBD1 (5 bases). Per germline, CDR1 MGHRA and CDR2 YSYEKL. The CDR3 has 15 amino acids. V was cut by 0 bases and J by 3 bases, with 11 bases left in between.

This CDR3 reads CASSFFETTGGELFF. DNA of the CDR3: TGTGCCAGCAGCTTCTTCGAGACTACCGGCGGGGAGCTGTTTTTT. V gene TRBV11-2 combines with J gene TRBJ2-2; the D gene is possibly TRBD2 (5 bases). V lost 3 bases to trimming and J lost 7 bases, with 15 bases between them. The CDR3 has 15 amino acids. Germline V gene data show CDR1 as SGHAT and CDR2 as FQNNGV.

The chain has TRBV5-1 and TRBJ2-3; 9 positions match TRBD1. The CDR3 spans 16 residues. Looked up from germline, CDR1 is SGHRS and CDR2 is YFSETQ. V lost 2 bases to trimming and J lost 0 bases; unmatched junction nucleotides: 4. CDR3 DNA: TGCGCCAGCAGCTTAGGGACAGGGCCAAGCACAGATACGCAGTATTTT. Its translation: CASSLGTGPSTDTQYF.

V usage is TRBV6-2 or TRBV6-3 and J usage is TRBJ2-7; no reliable D call. Germline CDR1 reads MNHEY; CDR2 reads SVGEGT. V shed 0 bases and J shed 4 bases, with 7 bases lying between them. The CDR3 sequence is 13 residues long. The CDR3 is CASSYSKAYEQYV. The CDR3 DNA is TGTGCCAGCAGTTACTCGAAGGCGTACGAGCAGTACGTC.

This clonotype was seen more than once but under ten times. The chain couples TRBV12-3 or TRBV12-4 to TRBJ1-5, with a possible D match to TRBD1 (5 bases). Trimming stripped 6 bases from V and 3 bases from J, with 15 bases between. This CDR3 has 15 amino acids. CDR3 in DNA: TGTGCCAGCAGCTTAATGGTAGGGGTCAATCAGCCCCAGCATTTT. Translated, it gives CASSLMVGVNQPQHF.

The chain carries TRBV4-1 and TRBJ2-1; D may match TRBD1 or TRBD2 (5 bases each). Trimming took 6 bases from V and 8 from J, leaving 20 bases between them. The CDR3 is 15 residues long. The germline CDR1 and CDR2 sequences are MGHRA and YSYEKL. CDR3 sequence (DNA): TGCGCCAGCAGTCCCCCCTCCGGGACCCGCGATGAGCAGTTCTTC. Translation: CASSPPSGTRDEQFF.

V and J are TRBV3-1 and TRBJ2-5, with 7 bases aligning to TRBD2. V was clipped by 6 bases and J by 5 bases; unmatched bases: 12. This CDR3 contains 15 residues. Germline CDR1 is LGHDT and CDR2 is YNNKEL (reference sequence). CDR3 amino acids: CASSLLGGTGETQYF. As DNA, the CDR3 is TGTGCCAGCAGTCTACTCGGGGGGACCGGGGAGACCCAGTACTTC.

The chain carries TRBV5-1 and TRBJ2-5, with unresolved D. Germline V gene sequence: CDR1 SGHRS, CDR2 YFSETQ. The V end was cut by 4 bases, the J end by 4 bases, with 14 bases between. The CDR3 length is 14 residues. CDR3 coding DNA: TGCGCCAGCAGCCGGGCCGCGGAAGCAGAGACCCAGTACTTC. Translation gives CASSRAAEAETQYF.

This chain uses TRBV5-1 with TRBJ1-2, with D possibly being TRBD1 (6 bases). Germline V gives CDR1 SGHRS, CDR2 YFSETQ. The CDR3 contains 12 residues. Trimming stripped 4 bases from V and 7 bases from J, with 11 bases between. This CDR3 reads CASSQDSSGYTF. CDR3 nucleotide sequence: TGCGCCAGCAGCCAGGACAGTTCTGGCTACACCTTC.

This clonotype was counted only a few times. The chain uses TRBV7-9 and TRBJ2-1; no firm D call. The germline V gene encodes CDR1 SEHNR and CDR2 FQNEAQ (reference sequence). Deletions cut 0 bases from V and 7 bases from J, with 13 bases between. The CDR3 has 15 residues. In DNA, the CDR3 is TGTGCCAGCAGCTTAGCGGGCCCGCAGGCTAATGAGCAGTTCTTC. Translating gives CASSLAGPQANEQFF. Filled out from reference TRBV7-9 and TRBJ2-1, the complete variable domain reads DTGVSQNPRHKITKRGQNVTFRCDPISEHNRLYWYRQTLGQGPEFLTYFQNEAQLEKSRLLSDRFSAERPKGSFSTLEIQRTEQGDSAMYLCASSLAGPQANEQFFGPGTRLTVL.

Only a few counts were recorded for this clonotype. CDR3 amino acids: CASSLVLSGSQETQYF. The CDR3 DNA follows: TGCGCCAGCAGCTTAGTCCTTAGCGGGAGCCAAGAGACCCAGTACTTC. This rearrangement joins TRBV5-1 to TRBJ2-5; 9 bases align to TRBD2. The CDR3 extends over 16 amino acids. Germline-derived CDR1 and CDR2 are SGHRS and YFSETQ. V lost 2 bases to trimming and J lost 1 base; unmatched junction nucleotides: 6.

This clonotype was detected only a few times. The chain couples TRBV5-8 to TRBJ2-4; D possibly corresponds to TRBD1 (6 bases). Germline assignment: CDR1 SGHTS and CDR2 YDEGEE. V was clipped by 6 bases and J by 7 bases, with 14 bases between them. The CDR3 runs 13 residues. CDR3 in DNA: TGTGCCAGCACCGTACAAAGGGGGAACATTCAGTACTTC. Encoded protein: CASTVQRGNIQYF.

This clonotype was found a few times. V and J are TRBV7-9 and TRBJ1-2; 7 nucleotides align to TRBD1. CDR3 length: 14 residues. V lost 5 bases, J lost 4 bases, and 7 bases stayed unmatched. Germline-derived CDR1 and CDR2 are SEHNR and FQNEAQ (reference sequence). The CDR3 loop reads CASSQQGQGYGYTF. The CDR3 nucleotides are TGTGCCAGCAGCCAACAGGGGCAAGGCTATGGCTACACCTTC. Filled out from reference TRBV7-9 and TRBJ1-2, the complete variable domain reads DTGVSQNPRHKITKRGQNVTFRCDPISEHNRLYWYRQTLGQGPEFLTYFQNEAQLEKSRLLSDRFSAERPKGSFSTLEIQRTEQGDSAMYLCASSQQGQGYGYTFGSGTRLTVV.

The chain carries TRBV5-1 and TRBJ1-5; 9 bases are shared with TRBD1. Germline-derived CDR1 and CDR2 are SGHRS and YFSETQ. V dropped 4 bases and J dropped 4; count of bases not matched to a gene: 6. The CDR3 extends over 15 amino acids. CDR3 DNA sequence: TGCGCCAGCAGCCCAGGGACAGGGAGAAATCAGCCCCAGCATTTT. Amino acids: CASSPGTGRNQPQHF.